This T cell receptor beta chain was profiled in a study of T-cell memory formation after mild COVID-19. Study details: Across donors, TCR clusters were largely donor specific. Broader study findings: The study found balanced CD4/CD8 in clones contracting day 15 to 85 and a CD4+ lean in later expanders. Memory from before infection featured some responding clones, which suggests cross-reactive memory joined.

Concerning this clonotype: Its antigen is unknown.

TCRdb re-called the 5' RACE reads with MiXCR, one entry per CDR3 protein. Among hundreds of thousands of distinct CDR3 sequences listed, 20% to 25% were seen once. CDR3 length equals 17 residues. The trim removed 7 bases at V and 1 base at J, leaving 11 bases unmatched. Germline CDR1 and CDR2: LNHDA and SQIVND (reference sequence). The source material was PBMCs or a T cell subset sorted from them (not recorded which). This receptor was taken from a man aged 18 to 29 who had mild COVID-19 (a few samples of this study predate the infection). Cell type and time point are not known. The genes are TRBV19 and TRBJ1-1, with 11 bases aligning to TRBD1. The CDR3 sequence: CASTPGTGGTRNTEAFF. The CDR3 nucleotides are TGTGCCAGTACCCCGGGGACAGGGGGAACGAGGAACACTGAAGCTTTCTTT.